The 9 T cell receptor beta chains below were found in one sample sequenced in a study of T cell responses to AZD1222 COVID-19 vaccine. Sequencing was performed with immunoSEQ multiplex PCR; in TCRdb, only in-frame clones are kept and a portion is missing. Of 130,000 or so clones in the sample, roughly 85% were seen once. Sequencing used peripheral blood, obtained 28 days after the second dose of the MenACWY control vaccine. The origin of the receptors is an adult who received the MenACWY meningococcal vaccine as a control.

V and J are TRBV6-2 or TRBV6-3 and TRBJ2-2, with D maybe TRBD2 (6 bases). V lost 6 bases to trimming and J lost 2 bases, with 19 bases between them. CDR1 is MNHEY, CDR2 SVGEGT, per germline. The CDR3 is 17 amino acids. The CDR3 loop reads CASSPGPPGVNTGELFF. In nucleotides, the CDR3 is TGTGCCAGCAGCCCAGGCCCCCCGGGAGTAAACACCGGGGAGCTGTTTTTT.

This rearrangement joins TRBV5-1 to TRBJ2-1; D uncertain. Germline V gene lookup returns CDR1 SGHRS and CDR2 YFSETQ. V was pared by 1 base and J by 7 bases, with 9 bases between. The length of the CDR3 is 13 residues. The CDR3 DNA is TGCGCCAGCAGCTTGCAGGTCGTGAATGAGCAGTTCTTC. As protein: CASSLQVVNEQFF.

This clone was observed a few times. The J gene is TRBJ2-6, the V gene TRBV6-5; 7 bases align to TRBD1. Germline V gives CDR1 MNHEY, CDR2 SVGAGI. CDR3 length: 14 residues. V lost 9 bases and J lost 2; bases outside the gene matches: 4. The CDR3 bases are TGTGCCAGTAAACAGGGGACTGGGGCCAACGTCCTGACTTTC. Residues: CASKQGTGANVLTF.

The CDR3 here is CASSHLDRVDSPLHF. CDR3 nucleotide sequence: TGTGCCAGTAGTCACCTAGACAGGGTCGATTCACCCCTCCACTTT. V and J are TRBV19 and TRBJ1-6; TRBD1 matches 7 bases. The ends lost 5 bases at V and 8 bases at J; junction bases unmatched: 9. The germline gives CDR1 LNHDA, CDR2 SQIVND (reference sequence). CDR3 length: 15 amino acids.

CDR3 sequence reads: CATSDPSHFQETQYF. CDR3 coding DNA: TGTGCCACCAGTGATCCCTCGCATTTCCAAGAGACCCAGTACTTC. The gene calls are TRBV24-1 and TRBJ2-5; D gene uncertain. V was clipped by 3 bases and J by 1 base, with 11 bases between them. The CDR3 has 15 amino acids. The germline V gene has CDR1 KGHDR and CDR2 SFDVKD.

The V call is TRBV6-5, the J call TRBJ2-1; 8 bases line up with TRBD2. V gave up 4 bases and J gave up 6 bases; unmatched junction bases: 8. The CDR3 extends over 15 amino acids. Germline V gene sequence: CDR1 MNHEY, CDR2 SVGAGI. CDR3 in amino acids: CASSFFSGKGNEQFF. CDR3 nucleotide sequence: TGTGCCAGCAGTTTTTTTAGCGGGAAAGGCAATGAGCAGTTCTTC.

This clone was counted only a few times. The chain uses TRBV19 and TRBJ1-3; no reliable D call. The germline gives CDR1 LNHDA, CDR2 SQIVND (reference sequence). Trimming removed 7 bases from V and 1 base from J, with 17 bases in between. The CDR3 length is 16 residues. The CDR3 bases are TGTGCCAGTAAACCTTCGGGTGAGGAATCTGGAAACACCATATATTTT. It yields the protein CASKPSGEESGNTIYF.

CDR3 residues: CASSRNLGQGDEQYF. CDR3 bases: TGTGCCAGCTCCCGGAACCTGGGACAGGGGGACGAGCAGTACTTC. The chain is built from TRBV18 and TRBJ2-7; 11 bases are a match to TRBD1. The V and J ends lost 6 bases and 5 bases, in that order; junction bases with no gene match: 9. There are 15 residues in the CDR3. The germline V gene has CDR1 KGHSH and CDR2 LQKENI.

The chain recombines TRBV7-9 with TRBJ1-1; D remains ambiguous. The germline gives CDR1 SEHNR, CDR2 FQNEAQ (reference sequence). This CDR3 is 12 amino acids long. With 5 bases removed from V and 6 bases from J, the gap between germline ends came to 10 bases. Here the CDR3 DNA reads TGTGCCAGCAGCCCTCGGTCCCCTGAAGCTTTCTTT. Amino acid sequence: CASSPRSPEAFF.